This T cell receptor beta chain was documented in a study of blood T cells in healthy people across ages. Study results and limitations: Naive T cell percentage and TCR beta diversity correlated strongly.

Primed by a sample-barcoded 5' primer and a J-beta primer mix, a second PCR proceeded for about 7 to 12 cycles. TCRdb reanalysed the 5' RACE reads using MiXCR and keeps one entry per CDR3 protein. Among roughly 800,000 distinct CDR3 sequences, roughly 25% were seen once, and the ten largest hold 9% to 9.5%. On this clonotype: Its antigen is unidentified.

This CDR3 region has 14 residues. CDR1 and CDR2 (germline): SGHRS, YFSETQ. Trimming took 1 base from V and 4 from J, leaving 9 bases between them. The same data also contributed to another study, on T cells of mothers and their children.

Source material: blood. The source is a boy aged 5 to 17 in good health. This chain joins TRBV5-1 and TRBJ2-1, with D perhaps TRBD1 (5 bases). CDR3 in amino acids: CASSLRRTYNEQFF. The CDR3 coding sequence is TGCGCCAGCAGCTTGCGCAGGACATACAATGAGCAGTTCTTC.